These 30 T cell receptor beta chains came from one sample sequenced in a study of T cell responses to AZD1222 COVID-19 vaccine. TCRdb keeps only in-frame clones here, not all; method: immunoSEQ multiplex PCR. Of over 100,000 clones in the sample, roughly 88% were seen once. The sample was peripheral blood, taken on day 0 of MenACWY control vaccination. The origin of the receptors is an adult in good health.

CDR3 nucleotides: TGTGCCAGTAGTCTCCGGGCAGGGGAGAATAGCGAGCAGTACTTC. Amino acid sequence: CASSLRAGENSEQYF. This chain uses TRBV19 with TRBJ2-7; D possibly corresponds to TRBD1 (6 bases). The germline V and J ends were trimmed by 5 bases and 6 bases, with 20 bases remaining between them. CDR1 and CDR2 from the germline V gene are LNHDA and SQIVND (reference sequence). This CDR3 has 15 amino acids.

The chain has TRBV5-5 and TRBJ1-6; 7 bases are shared with TRBD1. Germline V gives CDR1 SGHKS, CDR2 YYEKEE (reference sequence). Unmatched junction bases numbered 7, after V lost 3 bases and J lost 10 bases. The CDR3 totals 14 residues. The CDR3 region has the DNA TGTGCCAGCAGCTCCGGGACAGTTAGCTCACCCCTCCACTTT. Protein product: CASSSGTVSSPLHF.

This sequence joins TRBV11-3 and TRBJ2-3; 7 bases match TRBD2. CDR1 and CDR2 from the germline V gene are SGHNT and YENEEA. The CDR3 sequence is 15 residues long. The junction had 5 bases not matched to a gene; V was cut back by 1 base and J by 4 bases. The CDR3 DNA reads TGTGCCAGCAGCTTAGCTGCGGGAGCAGCAGATACGCAGTATTTT. Its protein product is CASSLAAGAADTQYF.

The chain links TRBV7-8 to TRBJ2-1, with unresolved D. The germline V gene has CDR1 SGHVS and CDR2 FQNEAQ. This CDR3 has 12 residues. The ends were cut back, 4 bases at V and 5 bases at J, with 6 bases in the middle. The CDR3 nucleotides are TGTGCCAGCAGCTCCCGACACAATGAGCAGTTCTTC. It codes for CASSSRHNEQFF.

V is TRBV19 and J is TRBJ1-3; D remains ambiguous. Trimming stripped 7 bases from V and 4 bases from J, with 8 bases between. CDR1 and CDR2 from the germline V gene are LNHDA and SQIVND (reference sequence). The CDR3 runs 12 residues. The CDR3 region has the DNA TGTGCCAGTATGGAGACAGGAAACACCATATATTTT. Translated, it gives CASMETGNTIYF.

V gene TRBV28 combines with J gene TRBJ1-5, with D uncertain. The CDR3 covers 17 residues. CDR1 is MDHEN, CDR2 SYDVKM, per germline. V lost 2 bases and J 1 base, leaving 15 bases between the germline ends. CDR3 loop: CASSLIFGELSNQPQHF. The CDR3 DNA sequence: TGTGCCAGCAGTTTAATCTTTGGCGAGTTAAGCAATCAGCCCCAGCATTTT. The whole variable domain, remainder taken from reference TRBV28 and TRBJ1-5, is DVKVTQSSRYLVKRTGEKVFLECVQDMDHENMFWYRQDPGLGLRLIYFSYDVKMKEKGDIPEGYSVSREKKERFSLILESASTNQTSMYLCASSLIFGELSNQPQHFGDGTRLSIL.

J is TRBJ2-3 and V is TRBV7-3; D remains unclear. Trimming left V 5 bases short and J 2 bases short, with 5 bases between. The CDR3 extends over 12 amino acids. Germline V gene sequence: CDR1 SGHTA, CDR2 FQGTGA. The CDR3 DNA reads as TGTGCCAGCAGCCCTTCCACAGATACGCAGTATTTT. As protein: CASSPSTDTQYF.

This chain joins TRBV4-1 and TRBJ1-2; D not resolved. Germline CDR1 reads MGHRA; CDR2 reads YSYEKL. The V gene lost 1 base and the J gene lost 0 bases, with 9 bases spanning the gap. CDR3 length: 15 residues. The CDR3 region has the DNA TGCGCCAGCAGCCAAGGCCCCGGGCCTAACTATGGCTACACCTTC. Translated, it gives CASSQGPGPNYGYTF.

The chain recombines TRBV28 with TRBJ2-5; TRBD2 aligns across 8 bases. The CDR3 spans 13 residues. CDR1 and CDR2 from the germline V gene are MDHEN and SYDVKM. The V segment lost 8 bases and the J segment 4 bases; nucleotides outside the gene matches: 6. The CDR3 is CASYEAGGETQYF. The CDR3 DNA is TGTGCCAGCTATGAGGCGGGGGGAGAGACCCAGTACTTC.

The chain couples TRBV6-2 or TRBV6-3 to TRBJ1-4; D may be TRBD1 (5 bases). The CDR3 totals 15 residues. V dropped 2 bases and J dropped 4 bases, with 11 bases sitting between them. Germline CDR1 reads MNHEY; CDR2 reads SVGEGT. Here the CDR3 DNA reads TGTGCCAGCAGTTACGCGGGGGGGTTTAATGAAAAACTGTTTTTT. The encoded protein is CASSYAGGFNEKLFF.

This clone occurred once. The gene calls are TRBV19 and TRBJ2-1; 14 positions match TRBD2. This CDR3 region has 17 residues. The V gene's germline CDR1 is LNHDA and CDR2 SQIVND (reference sequence). The V and J ends lost 6 bases and 8 bases, in that order; junction bases with no gene match: 12. The CDR3 coding sequence is TGTGCCAGTAGCCACCGTCGACTAGCGGGAGGGAGGGATGAGCAGTTCTTC. This sequence encodes CASSHRRLAGGRDEQFF.

This clone was picked up a small number of times. The chain links TRBV7-9 to TRBJ2-1; either TRBD1 or TRBD2 may supply D (5 bases each). CDR3 length equals 15 residues. V shed 3 bases and J shed 8 bases, with 17 bases lying between them. In germline, CDR1 is SEHNR, CDR2 FQNEAQ (reference sequence). This CDR3 reads CASSLGGGLSDEQFF. CDR3 in DNA: TGTGCCAGCAGCTTGGGTGGGGGATTGAGTGATGAGCAGTTCTTC.

The chain carries TRBV5-1 and TRBJ1-3; D is unresolved. Trimming took 2 bases from V and 8 from J, leaving 17 bases between them. CDR1 is SGHRS and CDR2 is YFSETQ in the germline V gene. The CDR3 extends over 15 amino acids. The CDR3 coding sequence is TGCGCCAGCAGCTTAGGCCAACAGACGGCGGACACCATATATTTT. This codes for CASSLGQQTADTIYF. Full variable domain (remainder filled in from reference TRBV5-1 and TRBJ1-3): KAGVTQTPRYLIKTRGQQVTLSCSPISGHRSVSWYQQTPGQGLQFLFEYFSETQRNKGNFPGRFSGRQFSNSRSEMNVSTLELGDSALYLCASSLGQQTADTIYFGEGSWLTVV.

V and J are TRBV28 and TRBJ1-5; D perhaps matches TRBD1 (5 bases). Trimming shortened V by 1 base and J by 7 bases, and 11 bases separated the two germline ends. This CDR3 comprises 14 residues. Germline V gene data show CDR1 as MDHEN and CDR2 as SYDVKM. The CDR3 loop is CASSLFARGQPQHF. For the CDR3, the DNA is TGTGCCAGCAGTTTATTCGCGAGGGGCCAGCCCCAGCATTTT.

This chain joins TRBV11-2 and TRBJ1-2; no clear D gene. Trimming left V 0 bases short and J 2 bases short, with 10 bases between. This CDR3 spans 15 amino acids. Germline V gene sequence: CDR1 SGHAT, CDR2 FQNNGV. The CDR3 DNA follows: TGTGCCAGCAGCTTAGATCCGGTGCCCAACTATGGCTACACCTTC. It translates to CASSLDPVPNYGYTF.

This clone was recorded a few times. The chain joins TRBV5-1 to TRBJ2-7; 10 bases are a match to TRBD1. Germline loops: CDR1 SGHRS, CDR2 YFSETQ. This CDR3 region has 16 residues. After removal of 4 bases from V and 2 bases from J, the junction contained 9 bases not matched to a gene. CDR3 region: CASSLNRDRGAYEQYF. The CDR3 DNA reads TGCGCCAGCAGCCTCAACCGGGACAGGGGCGCCTACGAGCAGTACTTC.

V and J are TRBV19 and TRBJ2-7; 8 bases align to TRBD2. From germline, CDR1 is LNHDA and CDR2 SQIVND (reference sequence). This CDR3 has 15 residues. V was pared by 3 bases and J by 3 bases, with 7 bases of the junction left unmatched. The CDR3 DNA follows: TGTGCCAGTAGTATTAAGCGGGAGCGGGGCTACGAGCAGTACTTC. This sequence encodes CASSIKRERGYEQYF.

This clone was seen a few times. The CDR3: CASSLGGGANVLTF. The CDR3 DNA reads TGTGCCAGCAGCCTCGGGGGTGGGGCCAACGTCCTGACTTTC. The chain links TRBV6-2 or TRBV6-3 to TRBJ2-6; a possible D gene is TRBD2 (6 bases). CDR1 is MNHEY and CDR2 is SVGEGT in the germline V gene. Trimming shortened V by 6 bases and J by 3 bases, and 9 bases separated the two germline ends. This CDR3 has 14 amino acids.

The chain recombines TRBV6-5 with TRBJ1-2, with a possible D match to TRBD1 (5 bases). Germline V CDR1 and CDR2: MNHEY, SVGAGI. V dropped 5 bases and J dropped 2 bases, with 6 bases sitting between them. The CDR3 contains 12 residues. The CDR3 reads CASSRDNYGYTF. The CDR3, as DNA: TGTGCCAGCAGTCGGGACAACTATGGCTACACCTTC.

This chain's CDR3 is CASSLRSASGQETQYF. The CDR3 region has the DNA TGTGCCAGCAGCCTCCGTTCGGCTAGCGGTCAAGAGACCCAGTACTTC. The chain combines TRBV7-2 with TRBJ2-5; 7 bases map to TRBD2. V shed 5 bases and J 2 bases; nucleotides not matched to a gene: 11. Germline V gives CDR1 SGHTA, CDR2 FQGNSA. This CDR3 has 16 amino acids.

The chain links TRBV7-2 to TRBJ1-1, with D perhaps matching TRBD1 (5 bases). The ends were cut back, 5 bases at V and 4 bases at J, with 11 bases in the middle. Germline CDR1 reads SGHTA; CDR2 reads FQGNSA. The CDR3 extends over 13 amino acids. The CDR3 nucleotides are TGTGCCAGCAGCACACAGGACCGCACTGAAGCTTTCTTT. Its protein product is CASSTQDRTEAFF.

This clone was detected a few times. The genes are TRBV18 and TRBJ1-5, with D unclear. The V end lost 2 bases, the J end lost 5 bases, and 13 bases lay between the germline ends. Germline values: CDR1 KGHSH, CDR2 LQKENI. The CDR3 sequence is 15 residues long. The CDR3 nucleotides read TGTGCCAGCTCACCATCCCGTGGGGTAGATCAGCCCCAGCATTTT. This codes for CASSPSRGVDQPQHF.

V is TRBV4-3 and J is TRBJ1-2, with a possible D match to TRBD1 (6 bases). Germline V gene data show CDR1 as LGHNA and CDR2 as YSLEER. Trimming left V 4 bases short and J 2 bases short, with 14 bases between. The CDR3 contains 15 residues. In nucleotides, the CDR3 is TGCGCCAGCAGCCGGGCGTTCGGACAGAACTATGGCTACACCTTC. Encoded protein: CASSRAFGQNYGYTF.

The rearrangement joins TRBV28 to TRBJ2-1; D gene uncertain. Germline CDR1 MDHEN, CDR2 SYDVKM. The CDR3 contains 13 residues. V lost 4 bases to trimming and J lost 5 bases, with 9 bases between them. Here the CDR3 DNA reads TGTGCCAGCAGTTCAGGCCTCCACAATGAGCAGTTCTTC. Its translation: CASSSGLHNEQFF.

This chain links TRBV11-1 with TRBJ1-6; weak D call: TRBD1 (5 bases). The germline V gene has CDR1 SGHAT and CDR2 FQDESV (reference sequence). The CDR3 length is 14 residues. Trimming removed 8 bases at V and 9 bases at J, with 17 bases between. The CDR3 reads CASQGREYVSPLHF. The CDR3 DNA sequence: TGTGCCAGCCAAGGCAGGGAGTACGTTTCACCCCTCCACTTT. Full variable domain (rest looked up from reference TRBV11-1 and TRBJ1-6): EAEVAQSPRYKITEKSQAVAFWCDPISGHATLYWYRQILGQGPELLVQFQDESVVDDSQLPKDRFSAERLKGVDSTLKIQPAELGDSAMYLCASQGREYVSPLHFGNGTRLTVT.

This clone occurred once. The chain couples TRBV28 to TRBJ1-3, with D hard to call. The CDR3 is 14 amino acids. The V end was cut by 4 bases, the J end by 0 bases, with 7 bases between. Germline V gene sequence: CDR1 MDHEN, CDR2 SYDVKM. CDR3 in DNA: TGTGCCAGCAGTTATGAGAGCTCTGGAAACACCATATATTTT. Encoded protein: CASSYESSGNTIYF.

V gene TRBV27 combines with J gene TRBJ1-2, with no clear D. CDR1 is MNHEY and CDR2 is SMNVEV in the germline V gene (reference sequence). The CDR3 consists of 16 residues. V gave up 3 bases and J gave up 6 bases, with 20 bases separating them. CDR3 nucleotides: TGTGCCAGCAGTTTGACTCGCGCCACGATGATTCATGGCTACACCTTC. Its translation is CASSLTRATMIHGYTF.

This clone was found once. The V call is TRBV5-8, the J call TRBJ2-3; no clear D gene. CDR1 and CDR2 from the germline V gene are SGHTS and YDEGEE. This CDR3 is 14 amino acids long. Trimming removed 1 base at V and 0 bases at J, with 6 bases between. The CDR3 loop reads CASSLWQSTDTQYF. In nucleotides, the CDR3 is TGTGCCAGCAGCTTGTGGCAGAGCACAGATACGCAGTATTTT.

This clone was counted between two and nine times. CDR3 DNA: TGCGCCAGCAGCCAAGGACTTAGAGAGGGCTCCGGGGAGCTGTTTTTT. Translating gives CASSQGLREGSGELFF. The chain is built from TRBV4-3 and TRBJ2-2; TRBD2 might be the D (5 bases). Trimming took off 1 base at V and 6 bases at J, with 15 bases between the two ends. The CDR3 is 16 amino acids. CDR1 is LGHNA, CDR2 YSLEER, per germline.

Comments on this clone: The same CDR3 also results from other DNA sequences found in this sample. The chain uses TRBV4-1 and TRBJ2-7, with D possibly TRBD2 on 6 matching bases. Per germline, CDR1 MGHRA and CDR2 YSYEKL. This CDR3 comprises 17 residues. V lost 0 bases, J lost 5 bases, and 20 bases lay in between. CDR3: CASSQERARRGGHEQYF. As DNA, the CDR3 is TGCGCCAGCAGCCAAGAACGGGCGCGACGGGGAGGACACGAGCAGTACTTC.